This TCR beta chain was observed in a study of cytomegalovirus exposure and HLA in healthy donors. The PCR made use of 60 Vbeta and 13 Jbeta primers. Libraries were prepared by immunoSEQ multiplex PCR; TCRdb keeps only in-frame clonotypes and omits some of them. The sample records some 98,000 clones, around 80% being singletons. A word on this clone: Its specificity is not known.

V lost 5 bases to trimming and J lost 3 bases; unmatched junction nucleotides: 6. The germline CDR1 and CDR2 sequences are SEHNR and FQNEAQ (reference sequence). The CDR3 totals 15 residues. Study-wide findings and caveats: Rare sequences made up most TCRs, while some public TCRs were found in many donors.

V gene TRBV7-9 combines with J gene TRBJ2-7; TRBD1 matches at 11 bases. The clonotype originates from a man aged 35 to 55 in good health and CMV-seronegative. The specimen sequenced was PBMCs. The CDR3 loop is CASSPRDRGVYEQYF. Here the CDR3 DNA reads TGTGCCAGCAGCCCTCGGGACAGGGGGGTCTACGAGCAGTACTTC.